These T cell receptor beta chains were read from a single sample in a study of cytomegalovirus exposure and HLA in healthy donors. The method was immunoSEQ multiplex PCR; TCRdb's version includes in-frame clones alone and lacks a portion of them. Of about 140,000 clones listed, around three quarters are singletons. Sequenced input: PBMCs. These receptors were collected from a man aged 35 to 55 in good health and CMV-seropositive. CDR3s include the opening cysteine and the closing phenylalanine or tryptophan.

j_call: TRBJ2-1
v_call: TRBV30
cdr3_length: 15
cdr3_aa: CAWSPRGISYNEQFF

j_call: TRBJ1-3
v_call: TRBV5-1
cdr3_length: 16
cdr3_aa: CASSTTGLSSGNTIYF

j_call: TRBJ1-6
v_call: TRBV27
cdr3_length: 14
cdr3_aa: CASRQGQRNSPLHF

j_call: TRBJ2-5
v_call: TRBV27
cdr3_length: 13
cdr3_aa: CASSVRYQETQYF

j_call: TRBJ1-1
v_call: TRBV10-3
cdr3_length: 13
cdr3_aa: CAISEGGAGEAFF

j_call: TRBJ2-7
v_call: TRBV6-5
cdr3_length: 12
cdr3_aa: CASNQQGNEQYF

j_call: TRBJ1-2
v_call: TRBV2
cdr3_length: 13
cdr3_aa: CARRDRADYGYTF

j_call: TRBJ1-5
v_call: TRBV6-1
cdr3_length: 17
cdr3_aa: CASSEVPGLYSNQPQHF

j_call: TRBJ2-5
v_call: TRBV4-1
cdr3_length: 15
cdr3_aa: CASSLQKTEQETQYF

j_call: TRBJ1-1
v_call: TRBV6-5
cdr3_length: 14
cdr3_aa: CASRAQGPNTEAFF